The present T cell receptor (beta chain) was sequenced within a study of Ad26.COV2.S vaccination and SARS-CoV-2 variants. Turning to the study itself: Intramuscular Ad26.COV2.S doses were given once or twice, 56 days apart.

The CDR3 contains 14 residues. Germline-derived CDR1 and CDR2 are SGHNT and YYREEE (reference sequence). The V end was cut by 4 bases, the J end by 0 bases, with 10 bases between. Treatment denoted: over 15 received Ad26.COV2.S at low or high dose, single or two shots; several received placebo; per-sample allocation not given. Collection of the samples took place on day 63 after the first injection of vaccine or placebo. TCRdb's table, derived via immunoSEQ multiplex PCR, lists solely in-frame clones and lacks some. Among fewer than 900,000 clones, around 89% were seen once, and the ten largest hold about 1.5%.

The receptor was isolated from a person aged 18 to 59 who received the Ad26.COV2.S COVID-19 vaccine or a placebo. This chain links TRBV5-4 with TRBJ2-5, with unresolved D. The source was peripheral blood, collected in a trial of Ad26.COV2.S vaccine versus placebo. CDR3 nucleotides: TGTGCCAGCAGCGAAGACAAATACCAAGAGACCCAGTACTTC. Translating gives CASSEDKYQETQYF.